This is a list of T cell receptor beta chains from one sample in a study of blood T cells in healthy people across ages. Using its own MiXCR run on the 5' RACE reads, TCRdb lists one record per CDR3 protein. The sample has about 1.4 million distinct CDR3 sequences, roughly 64% seen once; the top ten hold more than 6%. The sample comprised blood. The receptors come from a young man in good health. Each CDR3 is given with its conserved first and last residue. The D gene is left open where the match is weak. Size is omitted from some rows. Given values are once, few, many or a class for expanded clones.

j_gene	abundance	v_gene	d_gene	CDR3nt	CDR3aa
TRBJ1-1	.	TRBV27	.	TGTGCCAGCACCCCCTCACGGGGCACTGAAGCTTTCTTT	CASTPSRGTEAFF
TRBJ1-2	.	TRBV3-1	.	TGTGCCAGCAGCCCTGGCGCGAGCACTAACTATGGCTACACCTTC	CASSPGASTNYGYTF
TRBJ2-7	.	TRBV7-9	TRBD2	TGTGCCAGCAGTCGTGGACTAGCGGGGGCCCAAAGCTCCTACAATGAGCAGTACTTC	CASSRGLAGAQSSYNEQYF
TRBJ1-2	.	TRBV6-5	.	TGTGCCAGCAGTTATTACGACATTGGGGGGGGAGGCTACACCTTC	CASSYYDIGGGGYTF
TRBJ2-5	few	TRBV29-1	TRBD1	TGCAGCGTTGAGCCCAACGACAGGGCGTACGAGACCCAGTACTTC	CSVEPNDRAYETQYF
TRBJ1-4	.	TRBV20-1	TRBD1	TGCAGTGCTGGGGGGCCTCGACAGGGTTCTAGGGAAAAACTGTTTTTT	CSAGGPRQGSREKLFF
TRBJ1-6	.	TRBV29-1	TRBD1	TGCAGCGCAGGGACAGGGGATTATAATTCACCCCTCCACTTT	CSAGTGDYNSPLHF
TRBJ2-7	.	TRBV29-1	TRBD1	TGCAGCGTTCAGGGACAGGGGGCCGGAGAGCAGTACTTC	CSVQGQGAGEQYF
TRBJ2-3	many	TRBV11-2	TRBD2	TGTGCCAGCAGCTTTTCCAGCTGGACTAGCGGGACAACAGATACGCAGTATTTT	CASSFSSWTSGTTDTQYF
TRBJ2-1	.	TRBV10-3	TRBD2	TGTGCCATCGCGCGTCTAGCGGGGGCCATTAGGGATAGAGAGCAGTTCTTC	CAIARLAGAIRDREQFF
TRBJ1-6	few	TRBV13	TRBD1	TGTGCCAGCAGCGTGGACAGGAGTAATTCACCCCTCCACTTT	CASSVDRSNSPLHF
TRBJ1-2	.	TRBV12-3/TRBV12-4	.	TGTGCCAGCAGTCCGTTACAGGGAAATCAACGGGGCTACACCTTC	CASSPLQGNQRGYTF
TRBJ1-1	few	TRBV29-1	.	TGCAGCGTTGACGCCACCCAGACCACTGAAGCTTTCTTT	CSVDATQTTEAFF
TRBJ2-5	.	TRBV20-1	TRBD2	TGCAGTGCTAGAGAGGGCGGGGGGGGCCTGGAGACCCAGTACTTC	CSAREGGGGLETQYF
TRBJ2-1	.	TRBV2	TRBD2	TGTGCCAGCAGTGAGGTCGCGGGGGGCCGGTACAATGAGCAGTTCTTC	CASSEVAGGRYNEQFF
TRBJ2-7	.	TRBV7-9	TRBD1	TGTGCCAGCAGCTTAGCGGACGGGACAGGCGGCTACGAGCAGTACTTC	CASSLADGTGGYEQYF
TRBJ1-1	.	TRBV6-1	.	TGTGCCAGCAGTGAAGATGTAAACACTGAAGCTTTCTTT	CASSEDVNTEAFF
TRBJ2-7	few	TRBV2	.	TGTGCCAGCGTGGGGCTTAAGAAATCCTACGAGCAGTACTTC	CASVGLKKSYEQYF
TRBJ1-2	.	TRBV27	.	TGTGCCAGCGGCTCGACAGGCGTTGCGACTTATGGCTACATCTTC	CASGSTGVATYGYIF
TRBJ2-4	few	TRBV6-6	.	TGTGCCAGCAGTTACTCTTGGGAGCTACCTGGGGAGCAGTACTTC	CASSYSWELPGEQYF
TRBJ2-1	.	TRBV7-2	.	TGTGCCAGCAGCCCCGACGGGACGGGACTCCAAAGGCATGAGCAGTTCTTC	CASSPDGTGLQRHEQFF
TRBJ2-7	few	TRBV5-1	.	TGCGCCAGCAGCTTGGGACAGGACGCCTACGAGCAGTACTTC	CASSLGQDAYEQYF
TRBJ1-1	.	TRBV25-1	.	TGTGCCAGCAGTGAATATACCACTGAAGCTTTCTTT	CASSEYTTEAFF
TRBJ2-3	.	TRBV20-1	.	TGCAGTGCTAGTGTTGGGGCAGTTACAGATACGCAGTATTTT	CSASVGAVTDTQYF
TRBJ1-2	.	TRBV13	.	TGTGCCAGCAGCCTGTGGGCAGCTAACTATGGCTACACCTTC	CASSLWAANYGYTF
TRBJ2-5	few	TRBV2	.	TGTGCCAGCAGTGAATTGGACAGTCAAGAGACCCAGTACTTC	CASSELDSQETQYF
TRBJ2-7	few	TRBV21-1	.	TGTGCCAGCAGCACACCCCACAATCCGTCCGAGCAGTACTTC	CASSTPHNPSEQYF
TRBJ1-2	.	TRBV6-1	.	TGTGCCAGCAGGGGAGAACAGGTGGGGGACAACTATGGCTACACCTTC	CASRGEQVGDNYGYTF
TRBJ2-7	.	TRBV4-1	.	TGCGCCAGCAGCCAAGGCGGGGGGGGACAGGGTCCCTACGAGCAGTACTTC	CASSQGGGGQGPYEQYF
TRBJ2-7	.	TRBV25-1	TRBD2	TGTGCCAGCAGTGAATCTAGAGTTAGTGGCGGGAGGGCGCACTACGAGCAGTACTTC	CASSESRVSGGRAHYEQYF
TRBJ2-3	.	TRBV5-5	TRBD1	TGTGCCGGCCGACAGGGGGCATGGTCAGATACGCAGTATTTT	CAGRQGAWSDTQYF